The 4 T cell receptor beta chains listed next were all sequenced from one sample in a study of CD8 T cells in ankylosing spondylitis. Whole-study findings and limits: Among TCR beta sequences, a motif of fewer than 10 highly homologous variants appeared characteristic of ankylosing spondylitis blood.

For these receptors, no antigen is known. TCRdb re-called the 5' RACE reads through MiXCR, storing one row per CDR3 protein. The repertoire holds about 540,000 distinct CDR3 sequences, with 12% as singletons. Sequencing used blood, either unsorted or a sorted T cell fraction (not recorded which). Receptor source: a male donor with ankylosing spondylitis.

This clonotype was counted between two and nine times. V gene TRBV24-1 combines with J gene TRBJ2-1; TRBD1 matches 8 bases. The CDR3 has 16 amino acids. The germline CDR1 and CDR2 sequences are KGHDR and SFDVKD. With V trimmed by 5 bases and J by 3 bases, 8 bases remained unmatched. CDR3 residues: CATSAPVGQGYNEQFF. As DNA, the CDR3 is TGTGCCACCAGTGCACCGGTTGGACAGGGCTACAATGAGCAGTTCTTC.

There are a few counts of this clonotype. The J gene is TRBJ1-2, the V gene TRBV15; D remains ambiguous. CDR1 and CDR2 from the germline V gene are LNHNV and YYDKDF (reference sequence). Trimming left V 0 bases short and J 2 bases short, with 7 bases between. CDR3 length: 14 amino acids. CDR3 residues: CATSRDQVNYGYTF. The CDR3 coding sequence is TGTGCCACCAGCAGAGATCAGGTGAACTATGGCTACACCTTC. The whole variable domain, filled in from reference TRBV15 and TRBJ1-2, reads DAMVIQNPRYQVTQFGKPVTLSCSQTLNHNVMYWYQQKSSQAPKLLFHYYDKDFNNEADTPDNFQSRRPNTSFCFLDIRSPGLGDTAMYLCATSRDQVNYGYTFGSGTRLTVV.

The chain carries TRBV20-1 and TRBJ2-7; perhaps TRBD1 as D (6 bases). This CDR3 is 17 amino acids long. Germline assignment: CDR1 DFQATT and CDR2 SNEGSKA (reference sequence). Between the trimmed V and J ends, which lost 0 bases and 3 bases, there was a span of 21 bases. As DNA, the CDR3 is TGCAGTGCTAGAGATCCCACAGGGAGATTTCTGGACTACGAGCAGTACTTC. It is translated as CSARDPTGRFLDYEQYF.

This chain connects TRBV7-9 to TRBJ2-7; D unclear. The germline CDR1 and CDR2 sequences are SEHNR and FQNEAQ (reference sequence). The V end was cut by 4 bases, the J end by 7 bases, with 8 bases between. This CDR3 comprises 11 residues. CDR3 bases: TGTGCCAGCAGCTACGACCGGGAGCAGTACTTC. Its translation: CASSYDREQYF.